The entry below gives a single TCR beta chain sequence along with its context. Trimming shortened V by 2 bases and J by 8 bases, and 11 bases separated the two germline ends. CDR1 and CDR2 (germline): SGHDT, YYEEEE. The CDR3 runs 14 residues. The data were obtained in a study of blood T cell repertoires in COVID-19. Overall study context: Some COVID-19 samples were acute and others convalescent; all came from the United States, Italy and Spain. T cells, B-cell-depleted T cells, or PBMCs supplied cDNA or gDNA.

Original processing notes: Amplifying reference gene primers gave estimates of nucleated cell counts. TCRdb's copy holds only in-frame clones and misses some; the assay was immunoSEQ multiplex PCR. That table gives V, J and clone size, and the DNA gave D and trimming. The sample consists of 65,000 to 70,000 clones, 86% of them appearing once. The chain has TRBV5-6 and TRBJ1-6; perhaps TRBD1 as D (5 bases). Sequencing was done on a sample of peripheral blood. The clonotype was recovered from a man aged 45-65 years with acute or convalescent COVID-19. The CDR3 DNA is TGTGCCAGCAGCTTCCCAGGGTGGGATTCACCCCTCCACTTT. Translating it yields CASSFPGWDSPLHF.